These T cell receptor beta chains were read from a single sample in a study of blood T cell repertoires in COVID-19. Assay used: immunoSEQ multiplex PCR; TCRdb lists only in-frame clones, some missing. This table holds under 65,000 clones, more than 60% found once. The sequenced sample consisted of peripheral blood. The source is a woman in her 70s with acute or convalescent COVID-19. The CDR3 runs from the conserved cysteine through the conserved F or W. The order of the fields is V gene, D gene, clone size, J gene, CDR3 DNA, CDR3 protein. The D gene is left open where the match is weak. Clone sizes are given selectively: once, few, many, or a class where the clone is expanded.

TRBV7-9	NA	NA	TRBJ1-3	TGTGCCAGCAGCTTAGTGGGAGAGAGAAACACCATATATTTT	CASSLVGERNTIYF
TRBV19	TRBD2	NA	TRBJ2-5	TGTGCCAGTCGACTAGCGGGGGGCCAAGAGACCCAGTACTTC	CASRLAGGQETQYF
TRBV6-1	NA	NA	TRBJ1-5	TGTGCCAGCAGTGAAGTTCCCGGACAGAACAATCAGCCCCAGCATTTT	CASSEVPGQNNQPQHF
TRBV2	TRBD2	NA	TRBJ2-2	TGTGCCAGCAGTAGGAAACTAGCGGGGGGGCGGACCGGGGAGCTGTTTTTT	CASSRKLAGGRTGELFF
TRBV5-6	NA	NA	TRBJ2-3	TGTGCCAGCAGGCCCCTAGGGCAGGGGACAGATACGCAGTATTTT	CASRPLGQGTDTQYF
TRBV5-1	NA	NA	TRBJ2-1	TGCGCCAGCAGCTTGCAGAATGAGCAGTTCTTC	CASSLQNEQFF
TRBV12-3/TRBV12-4	TRBD1	NA	TRBJ1-1	TGTGCCAGCAGTCCTACAGGGGCCACTGAAGCTTTCTTT	CASSPTGATEAFF
TRBV3-1/TRBV3-2	TRBD2	NA	TRBJ2-3	TGTGCCAGCAGCCAAGAGAGGCTAGCGGGGGGTACAGATACGCAGTATTTT	CASSQERLAGGTDTQYF
TRBV7-3	NA	few	TRBJ2-1	TGTGCCAGCAGCCCAGGGAAGGGGTATGAGCAGTTCTTC	CASSPGKGYEQFF
TRBV14	NA	NA	TRBJ2-1	TGTGCCAGCAGCCAAGATAGAACAGTTCTGTTCTTC	CASSQDRTVLFF
TRBV4-2	NA	NA	TRBJ1-1	TGTGCCAGCAGGAACAGGGTGAACACTGAAGCTTTCTTT	CASRNRVNTEAFF
TRBV11-1	NA	NA	TRBJ1-1	TGTGCCAGCAGCTTAGGTCCGGGTTACACTGAAGCTTTCTTT	CASSLGPGYTEAFF
TRBV5-5	NA	NA	TRBJ1-3	TGTGCCAGCAGCTTGGGGGCAGGAACAAACACTGGAAACACCATATATTTT	CASSLGAGTNTGNTIYF
TRBV10-3	NA	NA	TRBJ2-3	TGTGCCATCAGTGAGTCGCACCGGGTGAGCACAGATACGCAGTATTTT	CAISESHRVSTDTQYF
TRBV5-1	NA	NA	TRBJ2-5	TGCGCCAGCAGTTTCGGGGGTGATGTAGAGACCCAGTACTTC	CASSFGGDVETQYF
TRBV25-1	TRBD1	NA	TRBJ1-2	TGTGCCAGCAGTACAGGGGGCGGGGGCTATGGCTACACCTTC	CASSTGGGGYGYTF
TRBV5-1	NA	NA	TRBJ2-3	TGCGCCAGCAGCGCCGTCGGGGTAAGCACAGATACGCAGTATTTT	CASSAVGVSTDTQYF
TRBV9	TRBD2	NA	TRBJ2-5	TGTGCCAGCAGCGACCAGCGGGGGGGCCTAGAGACCCAGTACTTC	CASSDQRGGLETQYF
TRBV5-1	TRBD2	NA	TRBJ2-3	TGCGCCACTGGACTAGCGGGGAGAACAGATACGCAGTATTTT	CATGLAGRTDTQYF
TRBV7-2	TRBD2	NA	TRBJ2-1	TGTGCCAGCAGCTTAGGTTTAGCGGGGGGCTACAATGAGCAGTTCTTC	CASSLGLAGGYNEQFF
TRBV14	TRBD1	NA	TRBJ1-2	TGTGCCAGCAGCCAAGATCGCCAGGGGGCTCGCTATGGCTACACCTTC	CASSQDRQGARYGYTF
TRBV24-1	NA	once	TRBJ2-5	TGTGCCACCAGTGATTTGCGAGCCCCCCAAGAGACCCAGTACTTC	CATSDLRAPQETQYF
TRBV24-1	NA	NA	TRBJ1-2	TGTGCCACCAGTGATTTTGGGGGGGGCAGCCAAAGGATCAGGCGTGGCTACACCTTC	CATSDFGGGSQRIRRGYTF
TRBV5-1	NA	few	TRBJ1-5	TGCGCCAGCAGCTTCGGAGGTGACAATCAGCCCCAGCATTTT	CASSFGGDNQPQHF
TRBV24-1	TRBD2	NA	TRBJ2-3	TGTGCCACCAGTGAGTCGACTAGCGGGGGGGCCGCCACAGATACGCAGTATTTT	CATSESTSGGAATDTQYF
TRBV5-6	NA	NA	TRBJ1-2	TGTGCCAGCAGCCGCAGTCTTAACTATGGCTACACCTTC	CASSRSLNYGYTF
TRBV5-1	TRBD1	NA	TRBJ1-6	TGCGCCAGCAGCTCCGCACCTCAGGGGGCGAATAATTCACCCCTCCACTTT	CASSSAPQGANNSPLHF
TRBV15	TRBD2	NA	TRBJ2-1	TGTGCCACCAGCACCAGAGCGGGGGGCCTTGACAATGAGCAGTTCTTC	CATSTRAGGLDNEQFF
TRBV4-1	NA	NA	TRBJ2-3	TGCGCCAGCAGCCAAGAAGGCCCCAGTCACGCGCAGGGGCAGTATTTT	CASSQEGPSHAQGQYF
TRBV30	NA	NA	TRBJ2-2	TGTGCCTGGGCCGGGACAACGAACACCGGGGAGCTGTTTTTT	CAWAGTTNTGELFF
TRBV5-6	TRBD1	NA	TRBJ1-2	TGTGCCAGCAGCTCCGCCCTTCCCGGGACAGTAACTCCACGGGGCTACACCTTC	CASSSALPGTVTPRGYTF
TRBV24-1	TRBD2	NA	TRBJ2-3	TGTGCCACCAGTGATGAACGAGCGGGGGGGCCAGATACGCAGTATTTT	CATSDERAGGPDTQYF
TRBV27	NA	NA	TRBJ2-2	TGTGCCAGCAGTGGCCGCCAGGACACCGGGGAGCTGTTTTTT	CASSGRQDTGELFF
TRBV7-3	NA	once	TRBJ2-3	TGTGCCAGCAGCTTATCCCTAGCGACAAATACGCAGTATTTT	CASSLSLATNTQYF
TRBV3-1/TRBV3-2	NA	NA	TRBJ2-2	TGTGCCAGCAGCCCGGGAGAAGGAGGGAAGATGTTTTTT	CASSPGEGGKMFF
TRBV4-1	NA	NA	TRBJ1-2	TGCGCCAGCAGCCAGGCGGAGTGGTTCGGCTACACCTTC	CASSQAEWFGYTF
TRBV20-1	NA	few	TRBJ2-3	TGCAGTGCTAGTCTTCACCTACGCGGGGCGGGAGATACGCAGTATTTT	CSASLHLRGAGDTQYF
TRBV27	NA	NA	TRBJ1-5	TGTGCCAGCAGCACCGTCGGGGGTGTGCAGCCCCAGCATTTT	CASSTVGGVQPQHF
TRBV9	NA	few	TRBJ1-3	TGTGCCAGCAGCGTAGCACCGCAGAATTCTGGAAACACCATATATTTT	CASSVAPQNSGNTIYF
TRBV7-9	NA	NA	TRBJ1-6	TGTGCCAGCAGCTTAACCCGGGATTCACCCCTCCACTTT	CASSLTRDSPLHF
TRBV29-1	NA	NA	TRBJ1-6	TGCAGCGTGATGTTGGAGACGGGAGGTTCACCCCTCCACTTT	CSVMLETGGSPLHF
TRBV30	TRBD1	NA	TRBJ2-1	TGTGCCTACAACTGGGACAGGTTTTACAATGAGCAGTTCTTC	CAYNWDRFYNEQFF
TRBV7-8	NA	NA	TRBJ1-2	TGTGCCAGCAGCTTGCTTCTACAGCCTGTGAATGGCTACACCTTC	CASSLLLQPVNGYTF